One and the same sample provided the 25 T cell receptor beta chains below, sequenced in a study of blood T cell repertoires in COVID-19. Sequenced by immunoSEQ multiplex PCR; TCRdb stores in-frame clones only, minus some. The profile shows 90,000 to 120,000 clones, over 60% of them singletons. The specimen was peripheral blood. These TCRs come from a man in his sixties or seventies with acute or convalescent COVID-19.

This clone has just a few counts. The same CDR3 also results from other DNA sequences found in this sample. The V call is TRBV6-5, the J call TRBJ2-7, with D tentatively TRBD2 (5 bases). Trimming pared 6 bases from V and 3 bases from J, leaving 9 bases between. CDR1 is MNHEY, CDR2 SVGAGI, per germline. The CDR3 is 12 residues long. The CDR3 DNA reads TGTGCCAGCAGCCGGGGTCACTACGAGCAGTACTTC. Amino acids: CASSRGHYEQYF.

V and J are TRBV11-1 and TRBJ1-6; 7 bases match TRBD1. V shed 3 bases, J shed 10 bases, and the junction held 9 bases outside the gene matches. CDR1 is SGHAT, CDR2 FQDESV, per germline (reference sequence). The CDR3 is made up of 15 amino acids. The CDR3 nucleotides are TGTGCCAGCAGCTTGCGTGGACAGGCGAGATCACCCCTCCACTTT. Its protein is CASSLRGQARSPLHF.

The chain recombines TRBV25-1 with TRBJ1-1, with D perhaps matching TRBD1 (6 bases). Trimming took 2 bases from V and 4 from J, leaving 11 bases between them. The CDR3 runs 14 residues. CDR1 MGHDK and CDR2 SYGVNS come from the germline V gene. CDR3 in amino acids: CASSEQGWVTEAFF. CDR3 in DNA: TGTGCCAGCAGTGAACAGGGGTGGGTCACTGAAGCTTTCTTT.

V gene TRBV5-4 combines with J gene TRBJ1-1, with a weak D call TRBD1 (6 bases). The CDR3 length is 14 residues. The V and J ends lost 0 bases and 4 bases respectively, with 10 bases between them. Germline assignment: CDR1 SGHNT and CDR2 YYREEE (reference sequence). CDR3 DNA: TGTGCCAGCAGCTTGGTGGGGGCGAGCACTGAAGCTTTCTTT. Translated: CASSLVGASTEAFF. Complete variable domain (other parts from reference TRBV5-4 and TRBJ1-1): ETGVTQSPTHLIKTRGQQVTLRCSSQSGHNTVSWYQQALGQGPQFIFQYYREEENGRGNFPPRFSGLQFPNYSSELNVNALELDDSALYLCASSLVGASTEAFFGQGTRLTVV.

The chain is built from TRBV9 and TRBJ2-7, with 9 nucleotides matching TRBD2. This CDR3 comprises 14 residues. The J segment lost 6 bases and the V segment lost 2 bases, leaving 6 bases of the junction unmatched. Germline V gene lookup returns CDR1 SGDLS and CDR2 YYNGEE. The CDR3 DNA follows: TGTGCCAGCAGCGTCGGGACTAGCTCGGGCGAGCAGTACTTC. This translates into CASSVGTSSGEQYF.

This rearrangement joins TRBV10-1 to TRBJ2-2, with D possibly TRBD1 on 5 matching bases. The CDR3 totals 14 residues. Germline CDR1 is WNHNN and CDR2 is SYGVQD (reference sequence). V was cut by 6 bases and J by 4 bases, with 12 bases left in between. This CDR3 reads CASSQGAITGELFF. CDR3 in DNA: TGCGCCAGCAGCCAAGGGGCGATCACCGGGGAGCTGTTTTTT.

This clone is a singleton in its sample. The rearrangement joins TRBV9 to TRBJ2-5, with D possibly matching TRBD1 (5 bases). The germline CDR1 and CDR2 sequences are SGDLS and YYNGEE. The germline V and J ends were trimmed by 0 bases and 5 bases, with 17 bases remaining between them. The length of the CDR3 is 16 residues. The CDR3 nucleotides are TGTGCCAGCAGCGTAGCTGAGGACATTAAGACGGAGACCCAGTACTTC. This encodes CASSVAEDIKTETQYF.

The genes are TRBV7-2 and TRBJ2-7, with D possibly being TRBD2 (5 bases). CDR1 and CDR2 (germline): SGHTA, FQGNSA. The CDR3 spans 12 residues. Trimming removed 5 bases at V and 3 bases at J, with 8 bases between. The CDR3 sequence is CASSRRGYEQYF. DNA for the CDR3: TGTGCCAGCAGCCGCCGGGGCTACGAGCAGTACTTC.

This clone was seen a single time. The V gene is TRBV7-8, the J gene TRBJ1-5, with 8 bases lining up with TRBD1. The CDR3 sequence is 14 residues long. V lost 5 bases, J lost 4 bases, and 4 bases stayed unmatched. The V gene's germline CDR1 is SGHVS and CDR2 FQNEAQ. The CDR3 spells CASSRQGSNQPQHF. CDR3 DNA sequence: TGTGCCAGCAGCCGACAGGGGTCAAATCAGCCCCAGCATTTT.

V gene TRBV10-1 combines with J gene TRBJ2-3; no clear D. CDR1 and CDR2 from the germline V gene are WNHNN and SYGVQD (reference sequence). The V end lost 0 bases, the J end lost 0 bases, and 7 bases lay between the germline ends. The CDR3 is 15 residues long. CDR3 DNA: TGCGCCAGCAGTGAGTCTTATTCTAGCACAGATACGCAGTATTTT. It yields the protein CASSESYSSTDTQYF.

Remarks on this clone: The same CDR3 can be traced to other DNA sequences in this sample. The CDR3 here is CASSQPGQGNTEAFF. The CDR3 DNA sequence: TGTGCCAGCAGCCAACCGGGACAGGGAAACACTGAAGCTTTCTTT. The V call is TRBV7-9, the J call TRBJ1-1, with 9 bases identical to TRBD1. The V segment lost 5 bases and the J segment 2 bases; nucleotides outside the gene matches: 6. The CDR3 spans 15 residues. CDR1 and CDR2 from the germline V gene are SEHNR and FQNEAQ (reference sequence).

The chain combines TRBV7-6 with TRBJ1-4; 9 bases align to TRBD1. The CDR3 covers 16 residues. Germline CDR1 is SGHVS and CDR2 is FNYEAQ. Trimming took 0 bases from V and 8 from J; bases not matched to a gene: 7. DNA of the CDR3: TGTGCCAGCAGCTTAGCGGGACAGGGCGGAGGGGAAAAACTGTTTTTT. This translates into CASSLAGQGGGEKLFF.

This chain joins TRBV5-6 and TRBJ1-2; TRBD1 might be the D (5 bases). The ends were cut back, 4 bases at V and 4 bases at J, with 8 bases in the middle. This CDR3 is 12 amino acids long. Germline V lookup: CDR1 SGHDT, CDR2 YYEEEE. The DNA of the CDR3 is TGTGCCAGCAGCCAGACAGTCTATGGCTACACCTTC. This sequence encodes CASSQTVYGYTF.

V and J are TRBV9 and TRBJ2-3; perhaps TRBD1 as D (6 bases). The V and J ends lost 0 bases and 0 bases respectively, with 8 bases between them. Per germline, CDR1 SGDLS and CDR2 YYNGEE. The CDR3 sequence is 15 residues long. CDR3 sequence (DNA): TGTGCCAGCAGCGTAGGACAGGCCAGCACAGATACGCAGTATTTT. It codes for CASSVGQASTDTQYF.

The chain is built from TRBV4-3 and TRBJ2-5; tentatively, D is TRBD1 (5 bases). Germline V gene data show CDR1 as LGHNA and CDR2 as YSLEER. The CDR3 contains 17 residues. Trimming cost V 4 bases and J 4 bases, with 22 bases left between them. CDR3 protein: CASSPEVAGLGRETQYF. The CDR3 DNA follows: TGCGCCAGCAGCCCAGAGGTGGCAGGGCTAGGTAGAGAGACCCAGTACTTC.

In this sample, this clone turned up a few times. The chain recombines TRBV25-1 with TRBJ1-1; 8 bases fit TRBD1. Trimming at V came to 3 bases and at J to 1 base, leaving 7 bases not matched to a gene. The germline CDR1 and CDR2 sequences are MGHDK and SYGVNS. The length of the CDR3 is 16 residues. CDR3 sequence: CASSESRQGRNTEAFF. DNA of the CDR3: TGTGCCAGCAGTGAGTCCCGACAGGGGAGGAACACTGAAGCTTTCTTT.

This clone was detected only a few times. The V and J genes are TRBV6-4 and TRBJ2-7; a possible D gene is TRBD2 (6 bases). V lost 4 bases, J lost 0 bases, and 25 bases lay in between. Germline CDR1 and CDR2: MRHNA and SNTAGT. The CDR3 spans 19 residues. The CDR3 nucleotides read TGTGCCAGCAGTGTCGCCGGGACCTGGAGGGTGGAAGGCTCCTACGAGCAGTACTTC. It codes for CASSVAGTWRVEGSYEQYF.

V usage is TRBV6-2 or TRBV6-3 and J usage is TRBJ2-2, with TRBD1 identical over 7 bases. The J segment lost 1 base and the V segment lost 4 bases, leaving 0 bases of the junction unmatched. CDR3 size: 14 residues. Germline CDR1 and CDR2: MNHEY and SVGEGT. CDR3: CASSWTGNTGELFF. For the CDR3, the DNA is TGTGCCAGCAGTTGGACAGGGAACACCGGGGAGCTGTTTTTT.

The chain recombines TRBV2 with TRBJ1-3; D remains unclear. V shed 3 bases and J shed 3 bases, with 6 bases lying between them. CDR3 length: 13 amino acids. Germline CDR1 SNHLY, CDR2 FYNNEI. CDR3 residues: CASSDRFGNTIYF. DNA of the CDR3: TGTGCCAGCAGTGACAGGTTTGGAAACACCATATATTTT.

The rearrangement joins TRBV18 to TRBJ1-1; TRBD1 might be the D (5 bases). V was cut by 5 bases and J by 0 bases, with 10 bases left in between. CDR1 and CDR2 (germline): KGHSH, LQKENI. CDR3 size: 14 residues. The CDR3 bases are TGTGCCAGCTCATCGACAGCCGTGAACACTGAAGCTTTCTTT. It specifies CASSSTAVNTEAFF.

V and J are TRBV5-8 and TRBJ1-1; D remains unclear. The germline CDR1 and CDR2 sequences are SGHTS and YDEGEE. Trimming left V 1 base short and J 1 base short, with 14 bases between. The CDR3 extends over 16 amino acids. CDR3 sequence reads: CASSLSESRPNTEAFF. In DNA, the CDR3 is TGTGCCAGCAGCTTGAGTGAGTCCAGGCCGAACACTGAAGCTTTCTTT. The variable domain in full, completed from reference TRBV5-8 and TRBJ1-1, reads EAGVTQSPTHLIKTRGQQATLRCSPISGHTSVYWYQQALGLGLQFLLWYDEGEERNRGNFPPRFSGRQFPNYSSELNVNALELEDSALYLCASSLSESRPNTEAFFGQGTRLTVV.

J is TRBJ2-1 and V is TRBV29-1; 7 positions match TRBD2. CDR3 length: 14 amino acids. In germline, CDR1 is SQVTM, CDR2 ANQGSEA. The V gene end was trimmed by 6 bases and the J gene end by 6 bases; junction bases not matched to a gene: 11. The CDR3 region has the DNA TGCAGCGTGGGGAGGGCAGCGCAAGGCAATGAGCAGTTCTTC. Its translation: CSVGRAAQGNEQFF.

V gene TRBV5-1 combines with J gene TRBJ1-1; maybe TRBD1 (6 bases). Germline lookup yields CDR1 SGHRS and CDR2 YFSETQ. This CDR3 has 14 residues. The V end was cut by 6 bases, the J end by 2 bases, with 14 bases between. The chain's CDR3 is CASTPGTKNTEAFF. CDR3 DNA: TGCGCCAGCACCCCCGGGACAAAAAACACTGAAGCTTTCTTT.

The V call is TRBV3-1 (or the pseudogene TRBV3-2), the J call TRBJ2-5; a possible D gene is TRBD2 (6 bases). The CDR3 consists of 15 residues. CDR1 is LGHDT, CDR2 YNNKEL, per germline (reference sequence). Trimming shortened V by 0 bases and J by 1 base, and 9 bases separated the two germline ends. CDR3 sequence: CASSQDVGLQETQYF. For the CDR3, the DNA is TGTGCCAGCAGCCAAGATGTGGGACTCCAAGAGACCCAGTACTTC.

This clone occurred a few times. The V gene is TRBV7-2, the J gene TRBJ2-7; 9 positions agree with TRBD1. V lost 4 bases to trimming and J lost 2 bases; unmatched junction nucleotides: 3. CDR3 length: 14 amino acids. In germline, CDR1 is SGHTA, CDR2 FQGNSA. CDR3: CASSSQGATYEQYF. Here the CDR3 DNA reads TGTGCCAGCAGCTCACAGGGGGCAACCTACGAGCAGTACTTC.